What follows are 12 T cell receptor beta chains derived from one specimen sequenced in a study of beta chain features in type 1 diabetes. Study-wide points: There was a moderate but significant shortening of TCRB CDR3s in all four CD4+ subsets of Type 1 diabetes patients.

As every portion of the isolated RNA was reverse transcribed, the sequencing read expressed TCRB transcripts. Libraries were prepared by immunoSEQ multiplex PCR; TCRdb keeps only in-frame clonotypes and omits some of them. The sample yields roughly 140,000 clones, over 9% seen once. The antigens for these receptors are not known. The sample was central memory CD4+ T cells from blood. These receptors were obtained from a man in his thirties or forties with type 1 diabetes.

V is TRBV5-4 and J is TRBJ2-3, with 10 bases that match TRBD2. The junction had 4 bases not matched to a gene; V was cut back by 4 bases and J by 2 bases. The CDR3 is made up of 15 amino acids. Germline V gene lookup returns CDR1 SGHNT and CDR2 YYREEE (reference sequence). The CDR3 here is CASSITSGTTDTQYF. In DNA, the CDR3 is TGTGCCAGCAGCATAACTAGCGGGACCACAGATACGCAGTATTTT.

This clone was seen more than once but under ten times. The chain links TRBV4-2 to TRBJ2-3; a weak D match, TRBD1 (7 bases). Germline values: CDR1 LGHNA, CDR2 YNFKEQ. There are 15 residues in the CDR3. V shed 4 bases and J shed 6 bases, with 17 bases lying between them. As DNA, the CDR3 is TGTGCCAGCAGCCTCAGTAAGGGGGCGGGGGATACGCAGTATTTT. Its translation is CASSLSKGAGDTQYF.

In its sample, this clone was seen a few times. The chain is built from TRBV28 and TRBJ1-4; D possibly corresponds to TRBD1 (5 bases). The CDR3 has 13 amino acids. V was pared by 3 bases and J by 13 bases, with 15 bases between. Germline CDR1 is MDHEN and CDR2 is SYDVKM. CDR3 coding DNA: TGTGCCAGCAGTTTGCTCTCAGGGCACTCACTGTTTTTT. The encoded protein is CASSLLSGHSLFF.

This clone was counted only a few times. The J gene is TRBJ2-1, the V gene TRBV6-5; D is unclear. CDR1 is MNHEY, CDR2 SVGAGI, per germline. Trimming took 0 bases from V and 8 from J, leaving 8 bases between them. The CDR3 sequence is 13 residues long. This chain's CDR3 is CASSYSGQHEQFF. CDR3 nucleotides: TGTGCCAGCAGTTACTCGGGCCAGCATGAGCAGTTCTTC.

This clone appeared a few times. The chain uses TRBV5-4 and TRBJ2-3, with D possibly being TRBD2 (7 bases). Per the germline V gene, CDR1 is SGHNT and CDR2 is YYREEE (reference sequence). This CDR3 has 14 residues. The V gene lost 3 bases and the J gene lost 5 bases, with 13 bases spanning the gap. The CDR3 protein is CASSSRGGKDTQYF. CDR3 sequence (DNA): TGTGCCAGCAGCTCGAGGGGGGGAAAAGATACGCAGTATTTT.

This clone has only a few counts. The gene calls are TRBV5-4 and TRBJ2-7, with 13 bases that match TRBD2. Per the germline V gene, CDR1 is SGHNT and CDR2 is YYREEE (reference sequence). CDR3 size: 16 residues. The ends lost 0 bases at V and 2 bases at J; junction bases unmatched: 2. CDR3 residues: CASSLGLAGGAYEQYF. CDR3 sequence (DNA): TGTGCCAGCAGCTTGGGACTAGCGGGGGGAGCCTACGAGCAGTACTTC.

The gene calls are TRBV6-5 and TRBJ2-7; a possible D gene is TRBD1 (6 bases). The CDR3 covers 15 residues. Trimming removed 6 bases at V and 0 bases at J, with 15 bases between. The germline V gene encodes CDR1 MNHEY and CDR2 SVGAGI. DNA of the CDR3: TGTGCCAGCAGGTATACAGCGGACAGCTCCTACGAGCAGTACTTC. This sequence encodes CASRYTADSSYEQYF.

The chain combines TRBV5-1 with TRBJ2-7; possibly TRBD1 for D (5 bases). Trimming took 0 bases from V and 5 from J, leaving 12 bases between them. The CDR3 loop spans 14 amino acids. Germline V gives CDR1 SGHRS, CDR2 YFSETQ. The CDR3 DNA sequence: TGCGCCAGCAGCTTGGTGGGGCAAGAACACGAGCAGTACTTC. It encodes CASSLVGQEHEQYF.

This clone was recorded a few times. The chain recombines TRBV2 with TRBJ2-2, with 9 bases matching TRBD2. J lost 9 bases, V lost 5 bases, and 7 bases had no gene match. Germline V CDR1 and CDR2: SNHLY, FYNNEI. This CDR3 contains 14 residues. The CDR3 spells CASSTGTSSWELFF. DNA for the CDR3: TGTGCCAGCAGTACCGGGACTAGCTCTTGGGAGCTGTTTTTT.

This clone has a handful of counts. The J gene is TRBJ1-1, the V gene TRBV7-9, with 8 bases matching TRBD1. In germline, CDR1 is SEHNR, CDR2 FQNEAQ (reference sequence). CDR3 size: 14 residues. V trimming: 5 bases; J trimming: 4 bases; junction bases outside the gene matches: 6. In DNA, the CDR3 is TGTGCCAGCAGCGCCGGACAGGGCGGCACTGAAGCTTTCTTT. Translation gives CASSAGQGGTEAFF.

This clone was detected a few times. The J gene is TRBJ1-4, the V gene TRBV7-6; no clear D gene. Germline V gene data show CDR1 as SGHVS and CDR2 as FNYEAQ. Trimming took 2 bases from V and 5 from J, leaving 12 bases between them. The CDR3 length is 15 residues. The CDR3 is CASSLLYRGNEKLFF. The CDR3, as DNA: TGTGCCAGCAGCTTACTGTACAGAGGGAATGAAAAACTGTTTTTT.

This clone was observed a few times. DNA of the CDR3: TGCGCCAGCAGCCAAGATGTGGGACTAGCGGGAGTGAATGAGCAGTTCTTC. As protein: CASSQDVGLAGVNEQFF. The chain uses TRBV4-3 and TRBJ2-1; 14 nucleotides match TRBD2. Germline V gives CDR1 LGHNA, CDR2 YSLEER. The ends lost 0 bases at V and 7 bases at J; junction bases unmatched: 5. The CDR3 spans 17 residues.